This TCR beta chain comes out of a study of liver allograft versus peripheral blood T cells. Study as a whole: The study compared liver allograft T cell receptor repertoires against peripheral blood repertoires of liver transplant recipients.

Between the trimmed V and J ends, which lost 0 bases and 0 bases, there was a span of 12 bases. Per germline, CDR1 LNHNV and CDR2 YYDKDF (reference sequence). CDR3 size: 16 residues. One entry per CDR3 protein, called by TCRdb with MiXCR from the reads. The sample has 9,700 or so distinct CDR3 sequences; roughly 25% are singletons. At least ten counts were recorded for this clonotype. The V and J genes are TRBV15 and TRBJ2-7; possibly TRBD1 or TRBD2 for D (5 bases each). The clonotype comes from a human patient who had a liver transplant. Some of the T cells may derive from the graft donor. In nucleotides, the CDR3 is TGTGCCACCAGCAGAGATAAGGGACCGAGCTCCTACGAGCAGTACTTC. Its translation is CATSRDKGPSSYEQYF.